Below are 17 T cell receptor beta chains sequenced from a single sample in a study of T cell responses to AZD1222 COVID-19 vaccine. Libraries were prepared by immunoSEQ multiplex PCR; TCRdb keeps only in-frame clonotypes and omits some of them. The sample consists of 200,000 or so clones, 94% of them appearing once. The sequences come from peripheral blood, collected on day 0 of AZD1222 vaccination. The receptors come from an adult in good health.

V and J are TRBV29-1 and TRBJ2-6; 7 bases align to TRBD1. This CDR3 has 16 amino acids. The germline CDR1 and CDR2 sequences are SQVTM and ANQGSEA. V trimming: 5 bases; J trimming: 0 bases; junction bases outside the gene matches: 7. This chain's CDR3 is CSVPTGTVSGANVLTF. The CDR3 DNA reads TGCAGCGTTCCAACCGGGACAGTCTCTGGGGCCAACGTCCTGACTTTC. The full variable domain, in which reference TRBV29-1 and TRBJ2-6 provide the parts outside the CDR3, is SAVISQKPSRDICQRGTSLTIQCQVDSQVTMMFWYRQQPGQSLTLIATANQGSEATYESGFVIDKFPISRPNLTFSTLTVSNMSPEDSSIYLCSVPTGTVSGANVLTFGAGSRLTVL.

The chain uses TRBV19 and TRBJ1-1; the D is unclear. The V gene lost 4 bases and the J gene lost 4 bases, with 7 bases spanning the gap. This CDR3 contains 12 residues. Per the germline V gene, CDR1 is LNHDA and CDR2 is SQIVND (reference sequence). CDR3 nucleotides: TGTGCCAGTAGTAAGATAAGCACTGAAGCTTTCTTT. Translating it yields CASSKISTEAFF.

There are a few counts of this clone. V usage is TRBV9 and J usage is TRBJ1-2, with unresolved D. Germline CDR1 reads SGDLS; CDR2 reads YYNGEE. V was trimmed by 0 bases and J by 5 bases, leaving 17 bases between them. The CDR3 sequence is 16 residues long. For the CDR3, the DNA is TGTGCCAGCAGCGTAGACGTCCCGGGAGCAAAATATGGCTACACCTTC. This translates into CASSVDVPGAKYGYTF.

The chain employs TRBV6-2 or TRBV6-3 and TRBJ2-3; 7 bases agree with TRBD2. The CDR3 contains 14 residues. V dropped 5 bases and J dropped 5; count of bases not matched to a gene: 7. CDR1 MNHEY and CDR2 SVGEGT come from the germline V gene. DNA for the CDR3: TGTGCCAGCAGTCGAGGGCCGGGGGGAGATACGCAGTATTTT. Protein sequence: CASSRGPGGDTQYF.

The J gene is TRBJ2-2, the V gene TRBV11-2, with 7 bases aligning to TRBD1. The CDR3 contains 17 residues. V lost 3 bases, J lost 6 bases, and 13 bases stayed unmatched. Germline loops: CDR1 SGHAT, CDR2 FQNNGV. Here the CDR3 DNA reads TGTGCCAGCAGCTTCGCCCCCCCGACAGGGAAGGCCGGGGAGCTGTTTTTT. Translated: CASSFAPPTGKAGELFF.

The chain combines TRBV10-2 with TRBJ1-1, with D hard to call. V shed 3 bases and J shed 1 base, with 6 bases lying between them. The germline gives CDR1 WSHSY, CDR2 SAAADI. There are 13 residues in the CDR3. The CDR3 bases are TGCGCCAGCAGTGATCCTGCGAACACTGAAGCTTTCTTT. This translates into CASSDPANTEAFF.

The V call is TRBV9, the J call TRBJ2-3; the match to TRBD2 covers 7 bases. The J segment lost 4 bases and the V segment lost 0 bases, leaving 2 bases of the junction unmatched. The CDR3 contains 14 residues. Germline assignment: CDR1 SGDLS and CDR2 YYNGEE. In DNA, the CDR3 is TGTGCCAGCAGCGTAGGGGCGGGAGCAGATACGCAGTATTTT. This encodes CASSVGAGADTQYF.

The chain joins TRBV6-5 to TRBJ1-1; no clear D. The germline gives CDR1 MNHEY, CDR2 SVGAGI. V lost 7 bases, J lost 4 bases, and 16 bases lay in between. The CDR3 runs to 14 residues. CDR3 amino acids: CASTEYGRTTEAFF. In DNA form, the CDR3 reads TGTGCCAGCACAGAATACGGTCGGACCACTGAAGCTTTCTTT.

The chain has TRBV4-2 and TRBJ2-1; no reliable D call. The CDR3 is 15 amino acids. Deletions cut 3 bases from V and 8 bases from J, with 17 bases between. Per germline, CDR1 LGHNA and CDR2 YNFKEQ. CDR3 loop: CASSHLPRGSDEQFF. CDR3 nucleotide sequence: TGTGCCAGCAGCCACCTACCCCGTGGGTCGGATGAGCAGTTCTTC.

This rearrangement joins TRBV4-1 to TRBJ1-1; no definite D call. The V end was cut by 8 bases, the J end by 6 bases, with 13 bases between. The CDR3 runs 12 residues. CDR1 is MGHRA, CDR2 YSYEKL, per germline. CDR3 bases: TGCGCCAGCGGCGCGGGTCGGGCTGAAGCTTTCTTT. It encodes CASGAGRAEAFF.

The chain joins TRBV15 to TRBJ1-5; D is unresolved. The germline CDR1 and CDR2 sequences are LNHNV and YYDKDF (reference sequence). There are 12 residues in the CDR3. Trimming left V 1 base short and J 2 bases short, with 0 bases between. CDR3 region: CATSRGNQPQHF. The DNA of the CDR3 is TGTGCCACCAGCAGAGGCAATCAGCCCCAGCATTTT.

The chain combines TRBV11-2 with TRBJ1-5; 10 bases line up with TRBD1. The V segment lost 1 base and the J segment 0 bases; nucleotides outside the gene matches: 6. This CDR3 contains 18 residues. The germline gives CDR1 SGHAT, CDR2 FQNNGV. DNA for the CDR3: TGTGCCAGCAGCTTAGGGACAGGGGGTCTCAATAGCAATCAGCCCCAGCATTTT. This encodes CASSLGTGGLNSNQPQHF.

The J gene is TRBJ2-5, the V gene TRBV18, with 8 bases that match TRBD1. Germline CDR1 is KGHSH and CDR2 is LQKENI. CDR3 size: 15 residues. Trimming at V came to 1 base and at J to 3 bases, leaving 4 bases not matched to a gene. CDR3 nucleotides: TGTGCCAGCTCACCACGGACAGGGCAGAAAGAGACCCAGTACTTC. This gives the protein CASSPRTGQKETQYF.

CDR3 region: CASSPDLEGNEQFF. CDR3 in DNA: TGTGCCAGCAGTCCGGACCTTGAGGGCAATGAGCAGTTCTTC. The chain recombines TRBV7-2 with TRBJ2-1, with TRBD2 as a possible D gene (5 bases). This CDR3 has 14 residues. The V end lost 6 bases, the J end lost 6 bases, and 15 bases lay between the germline ends. Germline V gives CDR1 SGHTA, CDR2 FQGNSA.

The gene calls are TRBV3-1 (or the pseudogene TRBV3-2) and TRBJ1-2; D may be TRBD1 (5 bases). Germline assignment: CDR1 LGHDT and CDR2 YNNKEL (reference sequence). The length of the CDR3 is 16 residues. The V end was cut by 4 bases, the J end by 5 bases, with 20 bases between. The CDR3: CASSLLGTQSEYGYTF. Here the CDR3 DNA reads TGTGCCAGCAGCCTACTCGGGACCCAGTCAGAGTATGGCTACACCTTC.

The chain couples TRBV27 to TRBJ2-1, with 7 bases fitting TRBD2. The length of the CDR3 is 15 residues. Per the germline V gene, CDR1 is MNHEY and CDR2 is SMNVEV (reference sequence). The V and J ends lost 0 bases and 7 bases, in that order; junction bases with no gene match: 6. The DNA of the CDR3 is TGTGCCAGCAGTTTATCGGGAGGGAAGCCAAATGAGCAGTTCTTC. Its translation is CASSLSGGKPNEQFF.

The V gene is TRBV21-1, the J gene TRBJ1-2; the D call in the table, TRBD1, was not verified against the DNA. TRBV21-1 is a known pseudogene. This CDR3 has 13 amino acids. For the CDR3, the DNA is TGTGCCAGCAGCACAGACAGGAACTATGGCTACACCTTC. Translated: CASSTDRNYGYTF.